The 20 T cell receptor beta chains below were found in one sample sequenced in a study of a mutant IDH1 vaccine in newly diagnosed glioma. These receptors' targets are unknown. Some clones are missing from TCRdb's copy, which holds only in-frame ones; the method was immunoSEQ multiplex PCR. The repertoire holds about 24,000 clones, with less than 90% as singletons. Documented time point: week 47, end of study. Mutant IDH1 20-mer peptide, at 300 ug, made up each vaccine dose, with topical imiquimod. The sequencing used PBMCs, collected from a glioma patient whose treatment included an IDH1 peptide vaccine. The source is a man in his forties with glioma.

The genes are TRBV6-6 and TRBJ2-1, with D unclear. V was pared by 2 bases and J by 8 bases, with 10 bases between. Germline-derived CDR1 and CDR2 are MNHNY and SVGAGI (reference sequence). The CDR3 runs to 13 residues. CDR3 DNA: TGTGCCAGCAGTTACCTCCTTCGCCATGAGCAGTTCTTC. Translated, it gives CASSYLLRHEQFF.

In DNA, the CDR3 is TGTGCCAGCAGCTTAGGTGACACCATCTATGGCTACACCTTC. Its translation: CASSLGDTIYGYTF. The V call is TRBV11-2, the J call TRBJ1-2; D not resolved. In germline, CDR1 is SGHAT, CDR2 FQNNGV. V was clipped by 1 base and J by 4 bases, with 10 bases between them. The CDR3 runs to 14 residues.

V gene TRBV5-4 combines with J gene TRBJ2-5; 15 bases match TRBD2. V lost 6 bases and J lost 7; bases outside the gene matches: 7. The CDR3 consists of 15 residues. From germline, CDR1 is SGHNT and CDR2 YYREEE (reference sequence). CDR3 bases: TGTGCCAGCAACCCAGGACTAGCGGGAGGGGGGACCCAGTACTTC. It specifies CASNPGLAGGGTQYF.

This sequence joins TRBV7-8 and TRBJ2-1; D perhaps matches TRBD2 (7 bases). The germline V gene has CDR1 SGHVS and CDR2 FQNEAQ. The CDR3 contains 17 residues. Between the trimmed V and J ends, which lost 5 bases and 1 base, there was a span of 18 bases. Here the CDR3 DNA reads TGTGCCAGCAGCCCCCGCCGGGGGGACAATTCCTACAATGAGCAGTTCTTC. Translating gives CASSPRRGDNSYNEQFF.

The V gene is TRBV7-6, the J gene TRBJ2-7; TRBD2 agrees at 15 bases. With V trimmed by 5 bases and J by 4 bases, 12 bases remained unmatched. Germline CDR1 SGHVS, CDR2 FNYEAQ. This CDR3 comprises 18 residues. The CDR3 DNA reads as TGTGCCAGCAGCCCCCATTCCGGGACTAGCGGGAGGCTTTACGAGCAGTACTTC. It encodes CASSPHSGTSGRLYEQYF. Filled out from reference TRBV7-6 and TRBJ2-7, the complete variable domain reads GAGVSQSPRYKVTKRGQDVALRCDPISGHVSLYWYRQALGQGPEFLTYFNYEAQQDKSGLPNDRFSAERPEGSISTLTIQRTEQRDSAMYRCASSPHSGTSGRLYEQYFGPGTRLTVT.

The chain is built from TRBV6-5 and TRBJ2-2, with D unresolved. The CDR3 sequence is 12 residues long. Trimming left V 6 bases short and J 4 bases short, with 6 bases between. Per germline, CDR1 MNHEY and CDR2 SVGAGI. CDR3 residues: CASRTATGELFF. The DNA for the CDR3 is TGTGCCAGCAGAACCGCCACCGGGGAGCTGTTTTTT.

The CDR3 reads CASSVSGRSYNEQFF. CDR3 bases: TGTGCCAGCAGCGTTAGCGGGCGCTCCTACAATGAGCAGTTCTTC. The chain recombines TRBV9 with TRBJ2-1, with TRBD2 matching 7 bases. Losses at the gene ends were 2 bases for V and 0 bases for J; bases not matched to a gene: 2. The length of the CDR3 is 15 residues. Germline CDR1 and CDR2: SGDLS and YYNGEE.

The chain employs TRBV29-1 and TRBJ1-2; 8 nucleotides match TRBD1. CDR3 size: 12 residues. In germline, CDR1 is SQVTM, CDR2 ANQGSEA. V shed 4 bases, J shed 8 bases, and the junction held 6 bases outside the gene matches. The DNA for the CDR3 is TGCAGCGTTGTTGGACAGGGACGGGGCTACACCTTC. Translation: CSVVGQGRGYTF.

V usage is TRBV19 and J usage is TRBJ2-7; TRBD1 is a possible D gene (5 bases). The CDR3 runs to 15 residues. Trimming cost V 1 base and J 0 bases, with 10 bases left between them. Germline V gene sequence: CDR1 LNHDA, CDR2 SQIVND (reference sequence). The CDR3 DNA is TGTGCCAGTAGTATAGGGGCAGGGATCTCCTACGAGCAGTACTTC. It yields the protein CASSIGAGISYEQYF. Together with reference TRBV19 and TRBJ2-7, the CDR3 gives the full variable domain: DGGITQSPKYLFRKEGQNVTLSCEQNLNHDAMYWYRQDPGQGLRLIYYSQIVNDFQKGDIAEGYSVSREKKESFPLTVTSAQKNPTAFYLCASSIGAGISYEQYFGPGTRLTVT.

This chain joins TRBV12-5 and TRBJ2-5; D remains unclear. Trimming pared 6 bases from V and 2 bases from J, leaving 13 bases between. Germline loops: CDR1 LGHNT, CDR2 FRNRAP. The CDR3 totals 14 residues. CDR3 DNA: TGTGCTAGTGGGGAGACACTTTCTCAAGAGACCCAGTACTTC. This codes for CASGETLSQETQYF.

The chain couples TRBV7-8 to TRBJ1-1; D gene ambiguous. The germline gives CDR1 SGHVS, CDR2 FQNEAQ. The CDR3 is made up of 14 amino acids. Deletions cut 6 bases from V and 0 bases from J, with 11 bases between. The DNA of the CDR3 is TGTGCCAGCAGGGCGACACAACTGAACACTGAAGCTTTCTTT. Translating gives CASRATQLNTEAFF.

The sample holds a few counts of this clone. This chain links TRBV27 with TRBJ2-1; TRBD1 agrees at 12 bases. This CDR3 spans 13 amino acids. After removal of 6 bases from V and 10 bases from J, the junction contained 4 bases not matched to a gene. Per germline, CDR1 MNHEY and CDR2 SMNVEV (reference sequence). CDR3 region: CASRAGTGGEQFF. CDR3 DNA: TGTGCCAGCAGGGCCGGGACAGGGGGCGAGCAGTTCTTC.

The chain uses TRBV2 and TRBJ2-2; 11 bases match TRBD1. With 5 bases clipped from V and 8 bases from J, the junction kept 16 bases outside the gene matches. The CDR3 totals 18 residues. Germline-derived CDR1 and CDR2 are SNHLY and FYNNEI. In DNA, the CDR3 is TGTGCCAGCAGTCATCTCAAACCCGGACAGGGGGCAGGGGGGGAGCTGTTTTTT. Its translation: CASSHLKPGQGAGGELFF.

This clone was seen only once. The CDR3 protein is CASSIGRGRSGANVLTF. The CDR3, as DNA: TGTGCCAGTAGTATTGGGAGGGGACGTTCTGGGGCCAACGTCCTGACTTTC. The rearrangement uses TRBV19 and TRBJ2-6; 7 bases line up with TRBD2. Germline values: CDR1 LNHDA, CDR2 SQIVND (reference sequence). The CDR3 is 17 amino acids. The trim removed 3 bases at V and 1 base at J, leaving 6 bases unmatched. Based on the CDR3 plus reference TRBV19 and TRBJ2-6, the full variable domain is DGGITQSPKYLFRKEGQNVTLSCEQNLNHDAMYWYRQDPGQGLRLIYYSQIVNDFQKGDIAEGYSVSREKKESFPLTVTSAQKNPTAFYLCASSIGRGRSGANVLTFGAGSRLTVL.

This clone has only a few counts. V and J are TRBV28 and TRBJ2-1; D is unresolved. CDR3 length: 12 residues. Germline CDR1 reads MDHEN; CDR2 reads SYDVKM. Trimming stripped 7 bases from V and 10 bases from J, with 14 bases between. CDR3 bases: TGTGCCAGCACCTTTTTCGGGCGGGAGCAGTTCTTC. Protein: CASTFFGREQFF. The full variable domain, with the rest looked up from reference TRBV28 and TRBJ2-1, is DVKVTQSSRYLVKRTGEKVFLECVQDMDHENMFWYRQDPGLGLRLIYFSYDVKMKEKGDIPEGYSVSREKKERFSLILESASTNQTSMYLCASTFFGREQFFGPGTRLTVL.

This clone was recorded once. One end of the junction does not line up with germline, which may come from a read error. The V and J genes are TRBV6-5 and TRBJ2-7; D remains ambiguous. The CDR3 has 14 amino acids. Germline V gene data show CDR1 as MNHEY and CDR2 as SVGAGI. The CDR3 reads CASSYSILSSEQYF. CDR3 in DNA: TGTGCCAGCAGTTACTCGATTTTGTCCTCCGAGCAGTACTTC.

The J gene is TRBJ2-1, the V gene TRBV7-9, with TRBD2 matching over 8 bases. CDR3 size: 16 residues. After removal of 1 base from V and 5 bases from J, the junction contained 7 bases not matched to a gene. Germline CDR1 and CDR2: SEHNR and FQNEAQ (reference sequence). CDR3 bases: TGTGCCAGCAGCTTAGGGGGAGCGGGAGTCGACAATGAGCAGTTCTTC. Translating it yields CASSLGGAGVDNEQFF.

V and J are TRBV6-5 and TRBJ1-5; 8 nucleotides agree with TRBD1. After removal of 2 bases from V and 9 bases from J, the junction contained 12 bases not matched to a gene. The germline CDR1 and CDR2 sequences are MNHEY and SVGAGI. The CDR3 totals 16 residues. The CDR3 loop reads CASSYRGTGQGWPQHF. The DNA for the CDR3 is TGTGCCAGCAGTTACCGCGGGACAGGTCAGGGGTGGCCCCAGCATTTT.

The CDR3 loop is CSAETHNEQFF. The DNA for the CDR3 is TGCAGTGCCGAGACCCACAATGAGCAGTTCTTC. This chain connects TRBV20-1 to TRBJ2-1; D remains ambiguous. Trimming removed 6 bases from V and 5 bases from J, with 8 bases in between. CDR1 is DFQATT, CDR2 SNEGSKA, per germline (reference sequence). CDR3 length equals 11 residues.

The J gene is TRBJ2-7, the V gene TRBV6-6; TRBD2 matches 7 bases. CDR3 size: 14 residues. The ends lost 6 bases at V and 2 bases at J; junction bases unmatched: 7. Germline CDR1 and CDR2: MNHNY and SVGAGI (reference sequence). This CDR3 is CASSKRGTTYEQYF. The CDR3 nucleotides read TGTGCCAGCAGCAAGCGGGGTACAACCTACGAGCAGTACTTC.